The 14 T cell receptor beta chains in this list originate from one sample, sequenced in a study of T-cell memory formation after mild COVID-19. One entry per CDR3 protein, called by TCRdb with MiXCR from the 5' RACE reads. This sample carries 200,000 to 300,000 distinct CDR3 sequences, approximately 15% of them seen once, and the ten largest clones take 20% to 25%. The sequencing input was PBMCs or a T cell subset sorted from them (not recorded which). The receptors here all came from a man in his late teens or twenties who had mild COVID-19 (a few samples of this study predate the infection). Cell type and time point are not known.

The chain recombines TRBV12-3 or TRBV12-4 with TRBJ2-3, with D tentatively TRBD1 (6 bases). This CDR3 comprises 14 residues. Trimming took 2 bases from V and 3 from J, leaving 9 bases between them. The CDR3, as DNA: TGTGCCAGCAGTTTACTCAGGGGAACAGATACGCAGTATTTT. Translating it yields CASSLLRGTDTQYF.

The rearrangement joins TRBV7-6 to TRBJ2-3; TRBD2 matches 12 bases. CDR1 is SGHVS and CDR2 is FNYEAQ in the germline V gene. CDR3 length: 15 amino acids. After removal of 6 bases from V and 6 bases from J, the junction contained 7 bases not matched to a gene. CDR3 loop: CASSFAGTSGDTQYF. The CDR3 bases are TGTGCCAGCAGTTTCGCAGGGACTAGCGGGGATACGCAGTATTTT.

The chain has TRBV19 and TRBJ2-5; no reliable D call. CDR3 length: 14 amino acids. V lost 7 bases, J lost 3 bases, and 15 bases lay in between. Germline V gene sequence: CDR1 LNHDA, CDR2 SQIVND (reference sequence). CDR3 DNA sequence: TGTGCCAGTAAGGGCGAGGTGGCCGAAGAGACCCAGTACTTC. Translated, it gives CASKGEVAEETQYF.

The chain employs TRBV7-2 and TRBJ2-2, with 9 bases identical to TRBD1. The germline V gene has CDR1 SGHTA and CDR2 FQGNSA. The ends lost 6 bases at V and 3 bases at J; junction bases unmatched: 5. The CDR3 consists of 15 residues. The CDR3 bases are TGTGCCAGCAGGGGGACAGGGATAGACACCGGGGAGCTGTTTTTT. Its translation: CASRGTGIDTGELFF.

The chain has TRBV6-5 and TRBJ2-2; no firm D call. There are 11 residues in the CDR3. V dropped 6 bases and J dropped 8 bases, with 7 bases sitting between them. The germline V gene encodes CDR1 MNHEY and CDR2 SVGAGI. This CDR3 reads CASRPLGELFF. For the CDR3, the DNA is TGTGCCAGCAGACCGCTAGGGGAGCTGTTTTTT.

V usage is TRBV5-1 and J usage is TRBJ1-3; D not resolved. The CDR3 contains 8 residues. The germline V gene has CDR1 SGHRS and CDR2 YFSETQ. CDR3: CAGNTIYF. CDR3 sequence (DNA): TGCGCTGGAAACACCATATATTTT.

This rearrangement joins TRBV7-2 to TRBJ2-5; D might be TRBD1 or TRBD2, each matching 6 bases. This CDR3 spans 15 amino acids. The V end was cut by 5 bases, the J end by 5 bases, with 18 bases between. Germline V gives CDR1 SGHTA, CDR2 FQGNSA. The CDR3 sequence is CASSKTGGPVETQYF. The CDR3, as DNA: TGTGCCAGCAGCAAGACTGGGGGGCCTGTGGAGACCCAGTACTTC.

This clonotype was recorded a few times. The rearrangement joins TRBV7-2 to TRBJ2-2, with TRBD1 matching over 7 bases. The CDR3 extends over 16 amino acids. V gave up 5 bases and J gave up 3 bases; unmatched junction bases: 9. Germline values: CDR1 SGHTA, CDR2 FQGNSA. Written as DNA, the CDR3 is TGTGCCAGCAGCCGACTCACAGGGGTAGACACCGGGGAGCTGTTTTTT. It yields the protein CASSRLTGVDTGELFF.

Comment on this clonotype: This sequence may be a read error, since a much larger clone differs from it by one base. This chain joins TRBV29-1 and TRBJ2-3; D possibly corresponds to TRBD1 (6 bases). The CDR3 covers 15 residues. Germline CDR1 is SQVTM and CDR2 is ANQGSEA. The CDR3 here is CSVYSPGHSTDTKYF. In nucleotides, the CDR3 is TGCAGCGTTTATTCTCCGGGACACTCCACAGATACGAAGTATTTT.

J is TRBJ2-7 and V is TRBV10-3; D might be TRBD1 or TRBD2, each matching 5 bases. Germline V gives CDR1 ENHRY, CDR2 SYGVKD. With 6 bases removed from V and 6 bases from J, the gap between germline ends came to 12 bases. The CDR3 is made up of 12 amino acids. The CDR3, as DNA: TGTGCCATCAGGGGGACCGGCGGCGAGCAGTACGTC. The encoded protein is CAIRGTGGEQYV.

The table lists this clonotype with many counts. The V and J genes are TRBV11-2 and TRBJ2-3; no reliable D call. The CDR3 is 12 residues long. Deletions cut 5 bases from V and 3 bases from J, with 6 bases between. Germline V CDR1 and CDR2: SGHAT, FQNNGV. CDR3 residues: CASSQVTDTQYF. The CDR3 nucleotides read TGTGCCAGCAGCCAGGTTACAGATACGCAGTATTTT.

The chain links TRBV14 to TRBJ1-2; 7 bases line up with TRBD1. The CDR3 is made up of 17 amino acids. Germline CDR1 SGHDN, CDR2 FVKESK. J gave up 4 bases and V 1 base, and 12 bases lay outside the gene matches. CDR3 region: CASSQVAPRRGLYGYTF. In nucleotides, the CDR3 is TGTGCCAGCAGCCAAGTTGCTCCCCGAAGGGGGCTCTATGGCTACACCTTC.

The CDR3 protein is CSAHQTTMNTEAFF. The CDR3 coding sequence is TGCAGCGCTCACCAGACAACAATGAACACTGAAGCTTTCTTT. The genes are TRBV29-1 and TRBJ1-1; D is unresolved. Trimming took off 7 bases at V and 0 bases at J, with 15 bases between the two ends. The CDR3 is made up of 14 amino acids. Germline CDR1 is SQVTM and CDR2 is ANQGSEA.

The genes are TRBV4-1 and TRBJ1-2; 7 positions agree with TRBD1. Germline V gene sequence: CDR1 MGHRA, CDR2 YSYEKL. V trimming: 3 bases; J trimming: 4 bases; junction bases outside the gene matches: 8. This CDR3 has 15 amino acids. As DNA, the CDR3 is TGCGCCAGCAGCCAGGAGACAGGGCGGGCCTATGGCTACACCTTC. Residues: CASSQETGRAYGYTF.